The T cell receptor (beta chain) under discussion was sequenced for a study of Graves' ophthalmopathy and Graves' hyperthyroidism. Findings and caveats of the study: Blood repertoires reportedly contained most expanded thyroid clonotypes above 0.001 frequency.

Per the germline V gene, CDR1 is LGHNT and CDR2 is FRNRAP. CDR3 length equals 12 residues. From RNA, the CDR3 regions of TCR beta chains were amplified and sequenced. RT-PCR was first run with HTBI primers, then multiplex PCR in a second round. TCRdb reanalysed the multiplex PCR reads using MiXCR and keeps one entry per CDR3 protein. Of 40,000 to 45,000 distinct CDR3 sequences listed, about 50% are singletons. Remarks on this clonotype: Its matching antigen is unknown. The junction differs from germline at one of its ends, possibly a read error.

The receptor was derived from an adult man with Graves' ophthalmopathy. Sequences were obtained from peripheral blood. V gene TRBV12-5 combines with J gene TRBJ1-4; D ambiguous. CDR3 loop: CASGLPGEPMSF. The CDR3 DNA reads as TGTGCTAGTGGTTTACCCGGGGAACCTATGAGTTTT.